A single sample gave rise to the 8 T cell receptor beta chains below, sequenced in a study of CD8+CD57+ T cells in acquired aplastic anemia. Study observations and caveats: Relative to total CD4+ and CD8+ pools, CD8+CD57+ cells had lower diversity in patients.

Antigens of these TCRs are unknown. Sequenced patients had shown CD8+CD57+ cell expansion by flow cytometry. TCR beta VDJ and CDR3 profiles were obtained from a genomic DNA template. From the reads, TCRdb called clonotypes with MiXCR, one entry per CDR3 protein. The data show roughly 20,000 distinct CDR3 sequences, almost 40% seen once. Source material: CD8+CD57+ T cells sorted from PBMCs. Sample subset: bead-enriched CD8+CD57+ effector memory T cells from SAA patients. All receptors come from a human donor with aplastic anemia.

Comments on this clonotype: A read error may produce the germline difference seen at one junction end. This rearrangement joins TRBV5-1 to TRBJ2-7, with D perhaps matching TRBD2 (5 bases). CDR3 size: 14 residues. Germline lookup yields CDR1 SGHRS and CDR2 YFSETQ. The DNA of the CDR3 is TGTGCCAGCAGCCAAACAGACTACCCGAGGGAGCAGTACTTC. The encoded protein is CASSQTDYPREQYF.

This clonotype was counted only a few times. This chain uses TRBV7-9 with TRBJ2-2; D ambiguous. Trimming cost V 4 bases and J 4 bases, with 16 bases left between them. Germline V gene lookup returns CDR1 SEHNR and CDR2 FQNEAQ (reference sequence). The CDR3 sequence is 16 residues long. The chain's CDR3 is CASSWDVAPVTGELFF. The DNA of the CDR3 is TGTGCCAGCAGCTGGGATGTGGCCCCGGTCACCGGGGAGCTGTTTTTT.

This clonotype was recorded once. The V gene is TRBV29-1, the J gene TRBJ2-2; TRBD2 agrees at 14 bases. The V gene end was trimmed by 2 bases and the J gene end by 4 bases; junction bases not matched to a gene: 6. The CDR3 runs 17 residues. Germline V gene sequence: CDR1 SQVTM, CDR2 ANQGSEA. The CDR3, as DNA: TGCAGCGTTGAATTGGCGGGACTAGCGGGGGCCACCGGGGAGCTGTTTTTT. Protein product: CSVELAGLAGATGELFF.

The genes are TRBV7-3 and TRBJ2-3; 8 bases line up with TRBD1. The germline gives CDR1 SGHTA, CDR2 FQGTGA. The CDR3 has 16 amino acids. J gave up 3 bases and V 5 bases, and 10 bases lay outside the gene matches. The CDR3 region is CASSGPTGVGTDTQYF. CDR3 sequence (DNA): TGTGCCAGCAGCGGTCCGACAGGGGTTGGAACAGATACGCAGTATTTT.

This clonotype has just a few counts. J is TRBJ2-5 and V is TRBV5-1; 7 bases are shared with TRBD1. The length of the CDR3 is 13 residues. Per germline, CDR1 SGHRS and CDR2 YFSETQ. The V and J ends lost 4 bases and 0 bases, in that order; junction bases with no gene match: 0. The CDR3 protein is CASSGQDQETQYF. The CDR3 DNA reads TGCGCCAGCAGCGGACAGGACCAAGAGACCCAGTACTTC.

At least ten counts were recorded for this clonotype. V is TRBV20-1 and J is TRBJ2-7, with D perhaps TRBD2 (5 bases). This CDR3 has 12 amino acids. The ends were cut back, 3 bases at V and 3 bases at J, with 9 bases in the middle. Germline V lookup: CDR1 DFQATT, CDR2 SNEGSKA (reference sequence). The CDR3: CSASGVRYEQYF. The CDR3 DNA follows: TGCAGTGCTAGCGGGGTACGCTACGAGCAGTACTTC.

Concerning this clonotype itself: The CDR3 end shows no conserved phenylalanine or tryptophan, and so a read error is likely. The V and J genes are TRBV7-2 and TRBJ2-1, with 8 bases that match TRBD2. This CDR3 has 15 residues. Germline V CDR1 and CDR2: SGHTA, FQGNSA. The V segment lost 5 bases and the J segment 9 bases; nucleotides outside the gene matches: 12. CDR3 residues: CASSPGGTRSSEQFL. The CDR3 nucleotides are TGTGCCAGCAGCCCAGGTGGGACTAGGTCCAGTGAGCAGTTCCTC.

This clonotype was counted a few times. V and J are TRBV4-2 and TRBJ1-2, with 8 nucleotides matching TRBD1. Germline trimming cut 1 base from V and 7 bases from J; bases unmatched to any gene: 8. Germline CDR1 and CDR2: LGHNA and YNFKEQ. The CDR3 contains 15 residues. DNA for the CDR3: TGTGCCAGCAGCCAAGTAGTCGACAGGGGAGGTGGCTACACCTTC. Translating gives CASSQVVDRGGGYTF.